The 21 T cell receptor beta chains reported below all come from one sample, sequenced in a study of PD-1 blockade in classical Hodgkin lymphoma. Assay: immunoSEQ multiplex PCR; the TCRdb copy retains only in-frame clones and omits some. The sample lists over 15,000 clones, 83% occurring once. Time point indicated: cycle 4 day 1 (C4D1), after about 6 weeks of nivolumab. All trial patients relapsed after autologous stem cell transplantation. Sample: peripheral blood mononuclear cells (PBMCs), taken before the fourth cycle of nivolumab. Source of these receptors: a human donor with classical Hodgkin lymphoma.

This chain connects TRBV11-1 to TRBJ2-7, with 10 bases aligning to TRBD2. Germline loops: CDR1 SGHAT, CDR2 FQDESV (reference sequence). Trimming removed 5 bases from V and 0 bases from J; junction bases left unmatched: 4. This CDR3 has 15 amino acids. CDR3 residues: CASSDSGGNSYEQYF. The DNA of the CDR3 is TGTGCCAGCAGCGATAGCGGGGGGAACTCCTACGAGCAGTACTTC. Drawing the rest from reference TRBV11-1 and TRBJ2-7, the complete variable domain is EAEVAQSPRYKITEKSQAVAFWCDPISGHATLYWYRQILGQGPELLVQFQDESVVDDSQLPKDRFSAERLKGVDSTLKIQPAELGDSAMYLCASSDSGGNSYEQYFGPGTRLTVT.

This clone is labeled as medium-sized. CDR3 nucleotides: TGTGCCAGCAGCCAAGACAGGGGGCTGGGAGGCTACACCTTC. Translated: CASSQDRGLGGYTF. This chain connects TRBV4-2 to TRBJ1-2, with 8 bases matching TRBD1. V gave up 0 bases and J gave up 8 bases; unmatched junction bases: 5. CDR3 size: 14 residues. Germline assignment: CDR1 LGHNA and CDR2 YNFKEQ.

V and J are TRBV27 and TRBJ2-5; D is uncertain. Trimming took 0 bases from V and 5 from J, leaving 19 bases between them. This CDR3 has 17 amino acids. The germline V gene has CDR1 MNHEY and CDR2 SMNVEV (reference sequence). The CDR3 sequence: CASSLSRFLDPGETQYF. CDR3 DNA sequence: TGTGCCAGCAGTTTATCGCGTTTCTTGGACCCCGGGGAGACCCAGTACTTC.

This clone turned up a few times. The J gene is TRBJ2-5, the V gene TRBV19; no firm D call. The CDR3 has 15 residues. CDR1 is LNHDA and CDR2 is SQIVND in the germline V gene (reference sequence). V was clipped by 9 bases and J by 1 base, with 18 bases between them. CDR3 coding DNA: TGTGCCAGCCGCGTTGCCGGGCTTCCCCAAGAGACCCAGTACTTC. Translating it yields CASRVAGLPQETQYF.

The chain has TRBV20-1 and TRBJ2-3; no definite D call. Germline CDR1 and CDR2: DFQATT and SNEGSKA (reference sequence). The CDR3 is 11 residues long. V was cut by 4 bases and J by 6 bases, with 8 bases left in between. The CDR3 DNA reads as TGCAGTGCTACCCCCAGGGATACGCAGTATTTT. Protein: CSATPRDTQYF.

This clone was detected only a few times. V and J are TRBV7-9 and TRBJ2-5; D uncertain. V was clipped by 1 base and J by 4 bases, with 13 bases between them. The CDR3 has 15 residues. CDR1 is SEHNR, CDR2 FQNEAQ, per germline (reference sequence). CDR3 amino acids: CASSLEGLDGETQYF. In nucleotides, the CDR3 is TGTGCCAGCAGCTTAGAGGGTTTGGATGGAGAGACCCAGTACTTC.

This chain joins TRBV5-5 and TRBJ2-5; TRBD1 matches 9 bases. The CDR3 length is 15 residues. Looked up from germline, CDR1 is SGHKS and CDR2 is YYEKEE (reference sequence). V was clipped by 0 bases and J by 5 bases; unmatched bases: 5. The CDR3 spells CASSLEGQGMETQYF. Here the CDR3 DNA reads TGTGCCAGCAGCTTGGAAGGACAGGGGATGGAGACCCAGTACTTC.

This clone was observed a few times. The gene calls are TRBV15 and TRBJ2-7; perhaps D is TRBD1 or TRBD2 (5 bases each). The CDR3 loop spans 14 amino acids. Trimming removed 1 base at V and 2 bases at J, with 9 bases between. Germline V gene sequence: CDR1 LNHNV, CDR2 YYDKDF (reference sequence). The CDR3 nucleotides are TGTGCCACCAGCAGAGGTCGGGGCCCCTACGAGCAGTACTTC. Protein product: CATSRGRGPYEQYF.

In this sample, this clone turned up once. The chain uses TRBV19 and TRBJ1-1, with 7 bases matching TRBD1. Germline values: CDR1 LNHDA, CDR2 SQIVND (reference sequence). V trimming: 7 bases; J trimming: 1 base; junction bases outside the gene matches: 6. The CDR3 contains 14 residues. The DNA of the CDR3 is TGTGCCAGTACCCCGGCAGGGGGGAACACTGAAGCTTTCTTT. This sequence encodes CASTPAGGNTEAFF.

The chain carries TRBV6-5 and TRBJ2-3; possibly TRBD1 or TRBD2 for D (5 bases each). CDR3 length equals 15 residues. In germline, CDR1 is MNHEY, CDR2 SVGAGI. Trimming pared 2 bases from V and 0 bases from J, leaving 9 bases between. CDR3 bases: TGTGCCAGCAGTTACGACGGGGCTAGCACAGATACGCAGTATTTT. Translating gives CASSYDGASTDTQYF.

This chain links TRBV7-9 with TRBJ2-7; D is undetermined. The CDR3 loop spans 15 amino acids. From germline, CDR1 is SEHNR and CDR2 FQNEAQ (reference sequence). V was shortened by 3 bases and J by 2 bases, with 14 bases between the two germline ends. This chain's CDR3 is CASSFALDVAYEQYF. The CDR3, as DNA: TGTGCCAGCAGCTTTGCCCTAGACGTAGCCTACGAGCAGTACTTC.

Concerning this clone: The same CDR3 can be traced to other DNA sequences in this sample. The V call is TRBV5-1, the J call TRBJ1-3; perhaps TRBD1 as D (6 bases). The CDR3 contains 14 residues. The ends were cut back, 2 bases at V and 4 bases at J, with 10 bases in the middle. Germline values: CDR1 SGHRS, CDR2 YFSETQ. The CDR3 bases are TGCGCCAGCAGCTTACAGACAGGAGGAAACACCATATATTTT. Translation: CASSLQTGGNTIYF.

The chain links TRBV19 to TRBJ2-7; 9 nucleotides line up with TRBD2. The germline gives CDR1 LNHDA, CDR2 SQIVND (reference sequence). Trimming cost V 6 bases and J 3 bases; bases outside gene matches: 9. The CDR3 extends over 15 amino acids. The CDR3 sequence: CASRRGGQGYYEQYF. In nucleotides, the CDR3 is TGTGCCAGTAGGCGGGGGGGCCAGGGTTACTACGAGCAGTACTTC.

This clone was recorded only once. The J gene is TRBJ1-5, the V gene TRBV7-3, with TRBD1 as a possible D gene (5 bases). V lost 2 bases and J lost 4, with 24 bases in between. Germline CDR1 SGHTA, CDR2 FQGTGA. This CDR3 comprises 19 residues. The CDR3 loop reads CASSLLHKDWRTLNQPQHF. In nucleotides, the CDR3 is TGTGCCAGCAGCTTACTCCACAAAGACTGGAGGACACTTAATCAGCCCCAGCATTTT.

The chain recombines TRBV5-1 with TRBJ1-1; 7 bases are a match to TRBD1. The ends lost 5 bases at V and 8 bases at J; junction bases unmatched: 9. The CDR3 consists of 13 residues. Germline V lookup: CDR1 SGHRS, CDR2 YFSETQ. The chain's CDR3 is CASRQGGKTEAFF. The CDR3 DNA is TGCGCCAGCAGGCAGGGGGGGAAGACCGAAGCTTTCTTT. The entire variable domain, with the rest obtained from reference TRBV5-1 and TRBJ1-1, is as follows: KAGVTQTPRYLIKTRGQQVTLSCSPISGHRSVSWYQQTPGQGLQFLFEYFSETQRNKGNFPGRFSGRQFSNSRSEMNVSTLELGDSALYLCASRQGGKTEAFFGQGTRLTVV.

J is TRBJ2-1 and V is TRBV5-1; 9 nucleotides line up with TRBD2. V trimming: 0 bases; J trimming: 5 bases; junction bases outside the gene matches: 3. In germline, CDR1 is SGHRS, CDR2 YFSETQ. This CDR3 is built from 15 residues. The CDR3 DNA follows: TGCGCCAGCAGCTTGGGGGGACTAGCAAACAATGAGCAGTTCTTC. It encodes CASSLGGLANNEQFF.

The chain couples TRBV28 to TRBJ2-6; tentative D call: TRBD2 (5 bases). The CDR3 is 14 amino acids. CDR1 MDHEN and CDR2 SYDVKM come from the germline V gene. Trimming stripped 6 bases from V and 3 bases from J, with 9 bases between. The CDR3 is CASREAGGANVLTF. The CDR3 bases are TGTGCCAGCAGGGAGGCTGGTGGGGCCAACGTCCTGACTTTC. Supplemented by reference TRBV28 and TRBJ2-6, the full variable domain reads DVKVTQSSRYLVKRTGEKVFLECVQDMDHENMFWYRQDPGLGLRLIYFSYDVKMKEKGDIPEGYSVSREKKERFSLILESASTNQTSMYLCASREAGGANVLTFGAGSRLTVL.

The gene calls are TRBV2 and TRBJ2-3; 7 bases match TRBD2. V shed 6 bases and J 1 base; nucleotides not matched to a gene: 4. CDR1 is SNHLY, CDR2 FYNNEI, per germline. The CDR3 spans 14 residues. In DNA form, the CDR3 reads TGTGCCAGCAGAGGGAGGGACGGCACAGATACGCAGTATTTT. Residues: CASRGRDGTDTQYF. Variable domain in full (rest from reference TRBV2 and TRBJ2-3): EPEVTQTPSHQVTQMGQEVILRCVPISNHLYFYWYRQILGQKVEFLVSFYNNEISEKSEIFDDQFSVERPDGSNFTLKIRSTKLEDSAMYFCASRGRDGTDTQYFGPGTRLTVL.

The chain couples TRBV2 to TRBJ1-5, with 8 bases that match TRBD1. This CDR3 has 15 amino acids. Losses at the gene ends were 4 bases for V and 7 bases for J; bases not matched to a gene: 9. Germline V lookup: CDR1 SNHLY, CDR2 FYNNEI. CDR3 in amino acids: CASSGADRAGQPQHF. The CDR3 DNA reads as TGTGCCAGCAGTGGAGCGGACAGGGCAGGGCAGCCCCAGCATTTT.

This chain joins TRBV19 and TRBJ2-2, with D perhaps TRBD2 (5 bases). The CDR3 covers 16 residues. Per the germline V gene, CDR1 is LNHDA and CDR2 is SQIVND (reference sequence). Trimming pared 5 bases from V and 0 bases from J, leaving 13 bases between. The CDR3 DNA is TGTGCCAGTAGTGGAGGAGCGGCAACGAACACCGGGGAGCTGTTTTTT. As protein: CASSGGAATNTGELFF.

The chain uses TRBV5-6 and TRBJ2-5; 7 nucleotides align to TRBD1. The CDR3 totals 15 residues. The germline V gene has CDR1 SGHDT and CDR2 YYEEEE. The J segment lost 2 bases and the V segment lost 6 bases, leaving 10 bases of the junction unmatched. As DNA, the CDR3 is TGTGCCAGCAACCGACAGGGAAGATTACAAGAGACCCAGTACTTC. Translating gives CASNRQGRLQETQYF.